The present entry profiles one T cell receptor beta chain with its context. Its specificity is not known. The CDR3 runs to 14 residues. Per the germline V gene, CDR1 is SGHTA and CDR2 is FQGNSA. The V segment lost 2 bases and the J segment 10 bases; nucleotides outside the gene matches: 10. Sequenced by immunoSEQ multiplex PCR; TCRdb stores in-frame clones only, minus some. This table has approximately 7,200 clones, 61% appearing once. This sample stems from a study of tumor-infiltrating lymphocytes in localized non-small cell lung cancer. Study-level background: Resected tumor was paired with non-adjacent uninvolved lung from the same patient.

Overall study findings and caveats: No link was found between tumor T-cell fraction and recurrence-free survival. TCR sequencing covered a subset of patients with enough tissue. Immunotypes IM1 and IM2 had similar TCR-derived T-cell fractions.

The TCR sequence derives from a human donor with non-small cell lung cancer. Source material: lung tumor tissue. The gene calls are TRBV7-2 and TRBJ2-7, with TRBD2 identical over 8 bases. CDR3 residues: CASSLWLAGAEQYF. Here the CDR3 DNA reads TGTGCCAGCAGCTTATGGCTAGCGGGTGCCGAACAGTACTTC.